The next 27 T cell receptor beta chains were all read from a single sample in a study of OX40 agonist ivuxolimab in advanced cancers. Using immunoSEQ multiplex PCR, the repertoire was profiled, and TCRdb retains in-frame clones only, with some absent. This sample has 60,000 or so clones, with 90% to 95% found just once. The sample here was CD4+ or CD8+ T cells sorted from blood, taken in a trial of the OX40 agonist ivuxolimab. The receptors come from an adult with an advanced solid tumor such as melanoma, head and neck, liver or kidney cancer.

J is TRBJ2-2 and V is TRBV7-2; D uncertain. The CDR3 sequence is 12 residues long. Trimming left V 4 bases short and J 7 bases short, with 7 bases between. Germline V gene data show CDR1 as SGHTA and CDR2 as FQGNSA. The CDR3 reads CASSYVLGELFF. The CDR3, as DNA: TGTGCCAGCAGCTACGTCCTCGGGGAGCTGTTTTTT.

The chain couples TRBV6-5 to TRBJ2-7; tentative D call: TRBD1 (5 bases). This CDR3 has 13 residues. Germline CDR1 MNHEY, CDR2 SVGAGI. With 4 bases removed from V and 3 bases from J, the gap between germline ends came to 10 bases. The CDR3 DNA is TGTGCCAGCAGTTTATTTCAGGGCTACGAGCAGTACTTC. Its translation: CASSLFQGYEQYF.

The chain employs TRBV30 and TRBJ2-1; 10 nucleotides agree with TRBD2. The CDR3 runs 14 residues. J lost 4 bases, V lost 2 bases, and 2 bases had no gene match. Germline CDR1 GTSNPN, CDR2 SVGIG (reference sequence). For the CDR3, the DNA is TGTGCCTGGAGTACGACTAGCGGGTACAATGAGCAGTTCTTC. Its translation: CAWSTTSGYNEQFF.

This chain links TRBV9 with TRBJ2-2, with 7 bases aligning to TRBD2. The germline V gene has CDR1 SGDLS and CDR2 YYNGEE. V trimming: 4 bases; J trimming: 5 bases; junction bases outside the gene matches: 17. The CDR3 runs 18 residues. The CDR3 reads CASSPRTGDSGWTGELFF. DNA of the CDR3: TGTGCCAGCAGCCCCCGGACCGGGGATAGCGGGTGGACCGGGGAGCTGTTTTTT.

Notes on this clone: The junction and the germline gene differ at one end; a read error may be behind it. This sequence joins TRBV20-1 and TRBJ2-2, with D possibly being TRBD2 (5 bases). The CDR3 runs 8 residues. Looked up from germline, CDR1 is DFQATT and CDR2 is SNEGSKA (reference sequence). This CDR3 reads CSAPSRGF. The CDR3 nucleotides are TGCAGTGCTCCCAGCCGGGGTTTT.

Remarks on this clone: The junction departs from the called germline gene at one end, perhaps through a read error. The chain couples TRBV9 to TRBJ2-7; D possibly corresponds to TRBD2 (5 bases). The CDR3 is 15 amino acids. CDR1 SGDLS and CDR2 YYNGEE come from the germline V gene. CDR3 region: CANSGSAEPSYEQYF. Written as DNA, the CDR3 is TGTGCCAACAGCGGCTCTGCGGAACCTTCCTACGAGCAGTACTTC.

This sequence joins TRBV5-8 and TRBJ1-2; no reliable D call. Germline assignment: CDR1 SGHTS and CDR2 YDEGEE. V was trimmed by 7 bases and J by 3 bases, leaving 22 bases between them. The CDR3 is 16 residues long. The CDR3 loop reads CASHSLEVGTDYGYTF. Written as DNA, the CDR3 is TGTGCCAGCCACAGCTTGGAAGTCGGTACAGACTATGGCTACACCTTC.

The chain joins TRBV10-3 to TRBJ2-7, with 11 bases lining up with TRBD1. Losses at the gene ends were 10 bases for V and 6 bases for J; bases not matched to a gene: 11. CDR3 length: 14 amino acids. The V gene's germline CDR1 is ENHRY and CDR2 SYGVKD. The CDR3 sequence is CATIPGDRGFEQYF. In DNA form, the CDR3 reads TGTGCCACCATTCCGGGGGACAGGGGGTTCGAGCAGTACTTC.

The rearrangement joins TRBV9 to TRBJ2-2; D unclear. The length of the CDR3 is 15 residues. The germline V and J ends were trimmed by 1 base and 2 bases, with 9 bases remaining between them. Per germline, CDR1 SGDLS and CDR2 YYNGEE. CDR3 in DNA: TGTGCCAGCAGCGTAAGGCAGGACAACACCGGGGAGCTGTTTTTT. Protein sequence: CASSVRQDNTGELFF.

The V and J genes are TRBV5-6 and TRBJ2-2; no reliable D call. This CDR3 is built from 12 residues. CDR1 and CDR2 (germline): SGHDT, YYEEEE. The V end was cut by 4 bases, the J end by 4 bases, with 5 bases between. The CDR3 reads CASSPTTGELFF. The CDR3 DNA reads TGTGCCAGCAGCCCCACCACCGGGGAGCTGTTTTTT.

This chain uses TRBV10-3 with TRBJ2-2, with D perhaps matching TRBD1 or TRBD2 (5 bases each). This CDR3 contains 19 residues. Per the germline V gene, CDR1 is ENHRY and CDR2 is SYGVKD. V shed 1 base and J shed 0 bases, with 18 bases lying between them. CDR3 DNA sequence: TGTGCCATCAGTGAGTTAGGACGGGGACGACCCGCGAACACCGGGGAGCTGTTTTTT. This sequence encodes CAISELGRGRPANTGELFF.

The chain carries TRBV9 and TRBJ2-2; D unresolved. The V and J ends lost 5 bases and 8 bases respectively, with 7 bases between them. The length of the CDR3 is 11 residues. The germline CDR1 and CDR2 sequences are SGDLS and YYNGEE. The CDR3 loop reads CASSAGGELFF. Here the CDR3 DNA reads TGTGCCAGCAGTGCCGGGGGGGAGCTGTTTTTT.

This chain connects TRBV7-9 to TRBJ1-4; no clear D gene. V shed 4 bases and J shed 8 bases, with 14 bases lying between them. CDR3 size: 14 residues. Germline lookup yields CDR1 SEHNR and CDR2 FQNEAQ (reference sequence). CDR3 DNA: TGTGCCAGCAGCTCAGGTTCCGGATACGAAAAACTGTTTTTT. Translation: CASSSGSGYEKLFF.

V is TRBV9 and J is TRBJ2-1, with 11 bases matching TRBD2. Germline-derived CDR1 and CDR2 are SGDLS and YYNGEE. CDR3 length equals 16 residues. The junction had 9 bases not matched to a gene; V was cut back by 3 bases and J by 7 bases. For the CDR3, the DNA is TGTGCCAGCAGCGCCCCAACTAGCGGGAGATGGAATGAGCAGTTCTTC. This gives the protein CASSAPTSGRWNEQFF.

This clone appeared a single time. CDR3 sequence reads: CSVDGRQGDTIYF. In nucleotides, the CDR3 is TGCAGCGTTGATGGTAGACAGGGGGACACCATATATTTT. This rearrangement joins TRBV29-1 to TRBJ1-3, with 9 bases aligning to TRBD1. This CDR3 contains 13 residues. Germline assignment: CDR1 SQVTM and CDR2 ANQGSEA. With V trimmed by 3 bases and J by 8 bases, 5 bases remained unmatched.

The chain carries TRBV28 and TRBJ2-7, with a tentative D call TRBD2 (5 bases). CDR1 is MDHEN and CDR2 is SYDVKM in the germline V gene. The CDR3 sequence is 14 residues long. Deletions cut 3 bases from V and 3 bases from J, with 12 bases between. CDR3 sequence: CASSLAPGVYEQYF. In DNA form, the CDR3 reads TGTGCCAGCAGTTTGGCCCCCGGGGTCTACGAGCAGTACTTC.

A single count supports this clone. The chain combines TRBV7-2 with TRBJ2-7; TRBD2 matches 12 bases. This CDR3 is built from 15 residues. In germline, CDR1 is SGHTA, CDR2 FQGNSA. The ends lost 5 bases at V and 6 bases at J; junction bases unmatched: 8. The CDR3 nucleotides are TGTGCCAGCAGCAGACGACTAGCGGGAGAGGCCGAGCAGTACTTC. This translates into CASSRRLAGEAEQYF. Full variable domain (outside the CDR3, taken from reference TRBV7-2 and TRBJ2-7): GAGVSQSPSNKVTEKGKDVELRCDPISGHTALYWYRQSLGQGLEFLIYFQGNSAPDKSGLPSDRFSAERTGGSVSTLTIQRTQQEDSAVYLCASSRRLAGEAEQYFGPGTRLTVT.

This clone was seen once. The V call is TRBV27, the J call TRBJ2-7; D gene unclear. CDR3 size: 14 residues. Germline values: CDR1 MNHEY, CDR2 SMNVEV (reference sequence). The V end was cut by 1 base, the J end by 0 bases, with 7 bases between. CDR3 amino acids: CASSLFPTSYEQYF. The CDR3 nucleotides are TGTGCCAGCAGTTTATTCCCCACCTCCTACGAGCAGTACTTC.

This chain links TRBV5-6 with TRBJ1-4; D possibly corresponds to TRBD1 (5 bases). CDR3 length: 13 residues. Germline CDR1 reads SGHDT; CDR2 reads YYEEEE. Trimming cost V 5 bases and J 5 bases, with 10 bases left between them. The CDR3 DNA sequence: TGTGCCAGCAGATGGCGGACAAATGAAAAACTGTTTTTT. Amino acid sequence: CASRWRTNEKLFF.

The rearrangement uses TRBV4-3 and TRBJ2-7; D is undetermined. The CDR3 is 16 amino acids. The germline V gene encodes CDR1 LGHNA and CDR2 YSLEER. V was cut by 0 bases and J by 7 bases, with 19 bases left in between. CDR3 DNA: TGCGCCAGCAGCCAAGAGATGGTAATACCCCCCTGGGAGCAGTACTTC. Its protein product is CASSQEMVIPPWEQYF.

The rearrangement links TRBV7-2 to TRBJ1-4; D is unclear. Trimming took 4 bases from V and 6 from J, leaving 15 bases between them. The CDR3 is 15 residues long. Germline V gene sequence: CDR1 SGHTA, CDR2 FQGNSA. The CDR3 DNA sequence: TGTGCCAGCAGCTCGAGAAGCGACGGGGATGAAAAACTGTTTTTT. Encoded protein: CASSSRSDGDEKLFF.

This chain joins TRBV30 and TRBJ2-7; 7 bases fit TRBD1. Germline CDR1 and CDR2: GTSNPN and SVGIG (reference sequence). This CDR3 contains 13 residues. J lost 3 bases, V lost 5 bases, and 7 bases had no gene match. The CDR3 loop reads CAWEGALGYEQYF. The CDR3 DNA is TGTGCCTGGGAGGGGGCTCTGGGCTACGAGCAGTACTTC.

The CDR3 DNA follows: TGTGCCAGCAGCCAAGAACTAGCGGGAGGCTACGAGCAGTACTTC. It codes for CASSQELAGGYEQYF. The rearrangement uses TRBV4-2 and TRBJ2-7, with 12 bases identical to TRBD2. V gave up 0 bases and J gave up 3 bases; unmatched junction bases: 0. Germline assignment: CDR1 LGHNA and CDR2 YNFKEQ. The CDR3 covers 15 residues.

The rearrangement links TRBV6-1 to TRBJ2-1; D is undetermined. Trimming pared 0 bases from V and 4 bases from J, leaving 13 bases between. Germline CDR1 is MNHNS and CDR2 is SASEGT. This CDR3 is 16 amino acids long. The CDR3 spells CASSEALRYEYNEQFF. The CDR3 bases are TGTGCCAGCAGTGAAGCTCTCAGGTACGAATACAATGAGCAGTTCTTC.

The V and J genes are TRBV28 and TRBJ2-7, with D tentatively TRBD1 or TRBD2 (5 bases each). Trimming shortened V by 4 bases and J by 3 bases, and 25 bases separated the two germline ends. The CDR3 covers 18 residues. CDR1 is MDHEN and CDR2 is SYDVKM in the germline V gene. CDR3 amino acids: CASSSPPEMGPKVYEQYF. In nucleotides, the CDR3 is TGTGCCAGCAGTTCCCCCCCCGAAATGGGACCGAAAGTCTACGAGCAGTACTTC.

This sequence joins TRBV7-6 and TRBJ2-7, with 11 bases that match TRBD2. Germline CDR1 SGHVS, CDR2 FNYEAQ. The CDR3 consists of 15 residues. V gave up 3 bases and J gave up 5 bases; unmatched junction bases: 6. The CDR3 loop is CASSFRLAGLHEQYF. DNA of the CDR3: TGTGCCAGCAGCTTCAGACTAGCGGGGCTCCACGAGCAGTACTTC.

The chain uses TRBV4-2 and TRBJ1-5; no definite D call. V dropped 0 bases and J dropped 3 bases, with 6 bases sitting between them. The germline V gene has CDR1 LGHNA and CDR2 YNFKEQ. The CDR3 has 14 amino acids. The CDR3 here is CASSQEGPNQPQHF. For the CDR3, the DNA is TGTGCCAGCAGCCAAGAAGGGCCCAATCAGCCCCAGCATTTT.